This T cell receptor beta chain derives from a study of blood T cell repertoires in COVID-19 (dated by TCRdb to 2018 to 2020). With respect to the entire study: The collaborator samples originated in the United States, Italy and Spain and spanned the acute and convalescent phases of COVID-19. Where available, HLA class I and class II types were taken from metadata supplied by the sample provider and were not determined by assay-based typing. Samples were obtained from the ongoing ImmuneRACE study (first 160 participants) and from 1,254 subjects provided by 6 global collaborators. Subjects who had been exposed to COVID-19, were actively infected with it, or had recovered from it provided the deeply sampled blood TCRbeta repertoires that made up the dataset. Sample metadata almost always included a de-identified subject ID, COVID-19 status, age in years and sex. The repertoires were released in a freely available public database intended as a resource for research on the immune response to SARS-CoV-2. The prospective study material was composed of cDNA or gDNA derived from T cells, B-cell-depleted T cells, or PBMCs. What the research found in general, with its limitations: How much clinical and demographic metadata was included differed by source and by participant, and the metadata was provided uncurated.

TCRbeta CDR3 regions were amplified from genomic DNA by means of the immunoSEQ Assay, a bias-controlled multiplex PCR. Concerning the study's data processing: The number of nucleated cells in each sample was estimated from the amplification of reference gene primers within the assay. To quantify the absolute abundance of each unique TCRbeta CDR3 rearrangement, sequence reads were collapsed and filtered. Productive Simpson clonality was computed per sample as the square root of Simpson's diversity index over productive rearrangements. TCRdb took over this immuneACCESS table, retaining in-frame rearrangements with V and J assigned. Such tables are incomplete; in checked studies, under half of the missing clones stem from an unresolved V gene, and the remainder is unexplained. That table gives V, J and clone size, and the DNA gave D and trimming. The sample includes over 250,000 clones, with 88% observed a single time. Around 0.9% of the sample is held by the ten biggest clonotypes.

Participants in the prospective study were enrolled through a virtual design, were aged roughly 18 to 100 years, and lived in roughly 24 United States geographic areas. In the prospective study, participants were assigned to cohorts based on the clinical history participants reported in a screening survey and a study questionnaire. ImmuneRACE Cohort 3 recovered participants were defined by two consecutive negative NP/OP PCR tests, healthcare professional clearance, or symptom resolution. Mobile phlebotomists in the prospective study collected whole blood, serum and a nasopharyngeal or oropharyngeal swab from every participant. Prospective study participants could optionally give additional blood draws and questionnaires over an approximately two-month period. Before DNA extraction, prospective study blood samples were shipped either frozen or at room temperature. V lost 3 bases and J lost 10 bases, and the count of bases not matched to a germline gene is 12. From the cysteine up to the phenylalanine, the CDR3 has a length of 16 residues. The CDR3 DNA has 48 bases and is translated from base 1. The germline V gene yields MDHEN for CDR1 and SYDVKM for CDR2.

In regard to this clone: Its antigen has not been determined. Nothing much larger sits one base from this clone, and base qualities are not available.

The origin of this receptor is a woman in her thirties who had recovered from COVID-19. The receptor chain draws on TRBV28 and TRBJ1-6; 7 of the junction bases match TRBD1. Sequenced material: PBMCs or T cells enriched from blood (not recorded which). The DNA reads TGTGCCAGCAGTTTTAGGCGGGGACAGAGATTCTCACCCCTCCACTTT. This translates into CASSFRRGQRFSPLHF.